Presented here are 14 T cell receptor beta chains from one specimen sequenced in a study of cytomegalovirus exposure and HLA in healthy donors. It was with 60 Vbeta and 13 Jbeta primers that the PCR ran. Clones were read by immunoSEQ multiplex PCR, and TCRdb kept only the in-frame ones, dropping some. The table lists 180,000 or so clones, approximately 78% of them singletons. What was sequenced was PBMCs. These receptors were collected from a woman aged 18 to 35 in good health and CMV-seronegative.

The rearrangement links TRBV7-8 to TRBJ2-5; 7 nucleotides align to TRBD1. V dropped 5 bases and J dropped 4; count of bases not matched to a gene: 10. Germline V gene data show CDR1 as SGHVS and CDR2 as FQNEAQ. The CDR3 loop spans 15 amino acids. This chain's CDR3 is CASSVQQGWSETQYF. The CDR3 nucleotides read TGTGCCAGCAGCGTACAACAGGGGTGGTCAGAGACCCAGTACTTC.

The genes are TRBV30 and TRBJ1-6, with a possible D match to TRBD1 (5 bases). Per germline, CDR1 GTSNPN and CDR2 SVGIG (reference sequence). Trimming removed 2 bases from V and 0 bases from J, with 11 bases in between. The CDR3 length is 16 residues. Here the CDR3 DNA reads TGTGCCTGGAGTTGGGGGGAGAACTCCTATAATTCACCCCTCCACTTT. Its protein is CAWSWGENSYNSPLHF.

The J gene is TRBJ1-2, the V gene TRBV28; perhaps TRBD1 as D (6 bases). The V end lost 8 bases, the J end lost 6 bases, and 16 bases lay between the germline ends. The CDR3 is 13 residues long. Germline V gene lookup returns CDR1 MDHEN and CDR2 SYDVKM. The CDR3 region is CASYLQGPDGYTF. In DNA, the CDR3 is TGTGCCAGCTATTTGCAGGGGCCTGATGGCTACACCTTC.

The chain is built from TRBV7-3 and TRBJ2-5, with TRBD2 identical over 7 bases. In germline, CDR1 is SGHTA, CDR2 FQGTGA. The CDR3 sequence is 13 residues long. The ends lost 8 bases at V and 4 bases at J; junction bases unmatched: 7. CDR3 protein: CASGAGVGETQYF. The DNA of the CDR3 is TGTGCCAGCGGGGCGGGAGTCGGAGAGACCCAGTACTTC.

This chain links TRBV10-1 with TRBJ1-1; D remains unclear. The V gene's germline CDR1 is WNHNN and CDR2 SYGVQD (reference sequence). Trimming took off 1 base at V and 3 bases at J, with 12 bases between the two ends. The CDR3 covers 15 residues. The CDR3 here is CASSECALNHTEAFF. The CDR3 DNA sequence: TGCGCCAGCAGTGAGTGTGCACTAAACCACACTGAAGCTTTCTTT.

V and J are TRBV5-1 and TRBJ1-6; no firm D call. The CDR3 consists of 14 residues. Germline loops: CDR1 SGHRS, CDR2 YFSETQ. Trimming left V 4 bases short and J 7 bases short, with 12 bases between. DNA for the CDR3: TGCGCCAGCAGCCTGAAGCGTCTGAATTCACCCCTCCACTTT. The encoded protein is CASSLKRLNSPLHF.

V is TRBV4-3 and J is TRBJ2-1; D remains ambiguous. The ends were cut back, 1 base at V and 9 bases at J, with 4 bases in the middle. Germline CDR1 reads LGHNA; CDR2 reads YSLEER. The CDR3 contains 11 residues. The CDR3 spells CASSQAGEQFF. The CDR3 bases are TGCGCCAGCAGCCAAGCGGGTGAGCAGTTCTTC.

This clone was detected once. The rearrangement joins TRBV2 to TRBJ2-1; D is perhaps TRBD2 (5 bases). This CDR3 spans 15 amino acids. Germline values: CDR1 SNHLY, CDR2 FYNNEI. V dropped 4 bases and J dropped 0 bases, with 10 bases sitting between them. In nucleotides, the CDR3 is TGTGCCAGCAGTGCAGTAGGGAGCTCCTACAATGAGCAGTTCTTC. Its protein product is CASSAVGSSYNEQFF.

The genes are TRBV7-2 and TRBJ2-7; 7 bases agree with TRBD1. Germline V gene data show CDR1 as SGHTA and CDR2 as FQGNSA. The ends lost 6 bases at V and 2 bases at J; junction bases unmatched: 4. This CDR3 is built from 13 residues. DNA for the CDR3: TGTGCCAGCAGTCTCGACAGGGCCTACGAGCAGTACTTC. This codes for CASSLDRAYEQYF.

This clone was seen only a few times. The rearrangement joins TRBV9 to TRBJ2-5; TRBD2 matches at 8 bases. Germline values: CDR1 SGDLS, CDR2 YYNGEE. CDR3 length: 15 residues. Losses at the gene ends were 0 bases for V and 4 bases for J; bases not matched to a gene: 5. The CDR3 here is CASSVGPGGLETQYF. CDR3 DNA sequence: TGTGCCAGCAGCGTAGGGCCGGGAGGGCTAGAGACCCAGTACTTC.

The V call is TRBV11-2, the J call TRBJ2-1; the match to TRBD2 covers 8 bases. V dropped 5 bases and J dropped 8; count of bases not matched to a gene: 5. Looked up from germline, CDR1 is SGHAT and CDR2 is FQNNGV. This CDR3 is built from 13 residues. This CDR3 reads CASSLAGIDEQFF. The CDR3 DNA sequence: TGTGCCAGCAGCCTAGCGGGTATAGATGAGCAGTTCTTC. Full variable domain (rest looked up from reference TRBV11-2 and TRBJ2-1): EAGVAQSPRYKIIEKRQSVAFWCNPISGHATLYWYQQILGQGPKLLIQFQNNGVVDDSQLPKDRFSAERLKGVDSTLKIQPAKLEDSAVYLCASSLAGIDEQFFGPGTRLTVL.

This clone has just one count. The chain's CDR3 is CASARPGGVATHSGEQFF. CDR3 bases: TGCGCCAGCGCCAGACCTGGGGGGGTAGCTACCCATTCTGGTGAGCAGTTCTTC. This chain connects TRBV5-1 to TRBJ2-1, with 7 nucleotides matching TRBD2. Germline lookup yields CDR1 SGHRS and CDR2 YFSETQ. Losses at the gene ends were 7 bases for V and 9 bases for J; bases not matched to a gene: 25. CDR3 size: 18 residues.

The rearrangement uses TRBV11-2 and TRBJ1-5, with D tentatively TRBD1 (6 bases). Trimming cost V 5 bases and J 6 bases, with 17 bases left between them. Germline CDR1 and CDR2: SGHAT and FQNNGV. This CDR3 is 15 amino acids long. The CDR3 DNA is TGTGCCAGCAGCCTGGGGGGGGCAGGGGCTCAGCCCCAGCATTTT. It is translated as CASSLGGAGAQPQHF.

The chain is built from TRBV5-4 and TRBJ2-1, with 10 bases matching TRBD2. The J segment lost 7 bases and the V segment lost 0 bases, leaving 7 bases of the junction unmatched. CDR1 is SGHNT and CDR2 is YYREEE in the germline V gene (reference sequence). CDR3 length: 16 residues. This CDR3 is CASSLALAGVQNEQFF. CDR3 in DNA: TGTGCCAGCAGCTTGGCCCTAGCGGGAGTCCAAAATGAGCAGTTCTTC.